This T cell receptor (beta chain) was sequenced during a study of shared clonotypes between healthy human individuals. In the study overall: The study used three CD4 naive, three CD4 memory, two CD8 naive and one CD8 memory plate per donor. Findings of the study overall: Several donors shared around 5.1% of their naive CD4 clonotypes.

The data were produced by immunoSEQ multiplex PCR, yet TCRdb's version contains in-frame clones alone and is incomplete. This sample has 1.5 million to 2.5 million clones; just under 95% occur once, and the top ten carry more than 0.9%. Turning to this clone: The antigen is unknown.

Terminally differentiated effector memory CD45RA+ cells were left out of the naive CD8 fraction, which was CD45RO-negative and positively selected for CCR7. Germline CDR1 reads GTSNPN; CDR2 reads SVGIG (reference sequence). V was clipped by 2 bases and J by 2 bases, with 7 bases between them. This CDR3 region has 13 residues. The sequence was collected from a man in his late teens or twenties in good health. Sequencing used naive CD8+ T cells sorted from blood. J is TRBJ1-3 and V is TRBV30, with D unclear. The CDR3 sequence is CAWSLGTGNTIYF. The CDR3 DNA is TGTGCCTGGAGTTTAGGGACTGGAAACACCATATATTTT. The full variable domain, rest sourced from reference TRBV30 and TRBJ1-3, is SQTIHQWPATLVQPVGSPLSLECTVEGTSNPNLYWYRQAAGRGLQLLFYSVGIGQISSEVPQNLSASRPQDRQFILSSKKLLLSDSGFYLCAWSLGTGNTIYFGEGSWLTVV.